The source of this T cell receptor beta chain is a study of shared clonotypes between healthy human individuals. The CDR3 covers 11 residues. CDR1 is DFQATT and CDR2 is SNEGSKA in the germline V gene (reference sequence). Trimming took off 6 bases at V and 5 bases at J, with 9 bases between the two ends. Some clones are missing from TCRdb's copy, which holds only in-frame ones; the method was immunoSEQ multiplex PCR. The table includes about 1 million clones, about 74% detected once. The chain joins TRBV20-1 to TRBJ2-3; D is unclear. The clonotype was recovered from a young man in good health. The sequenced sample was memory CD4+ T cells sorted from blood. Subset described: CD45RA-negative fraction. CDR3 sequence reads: CSAPLVDTQYF. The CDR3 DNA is TGCAGTGCCCCCCTAGTAGATACGCAGTATTTT.